This T cell receptor beta chain came from a study of tumor and adjacent non-tumor tissue in lung cancer. The trim removed 2 bases at V and 6 bases at J, leaving 9 bases unmatched. CDR1 is SQVTM and CDR2 is ANQGSEA in the germline V gene. The CDR3 loop spans 14 amino acids. Three rounds of nested PCR, following a modified ARM-PCR protocol, produced the TCRbeta library. TCRdb reprocessed the multiplex PCR reads via MiXCR and lists one record per CDR3 protein. The sample holds 65,000 to 90,000 distinct CDR3 sequences, 55% to 70% seen once. The study, taken as a whole, reports: Tumor repertoires had a smaller top 100 clone share than normal lung.

Comment on this clonotype: Its specificity is unknown. The conserved phenylalanine or tryptophan is not found at the CDR3 terminus, so this likely reflects a read error.

The template was RNA from unsorted bulk tissue. The sequence was obtained from a woman aged 70-85 years with non-small cell lung cancer. The rearrangement uses TRBV29-1 and TRBJ1-1, with TRBD1 identical over 7 bases. Specimen: lung tumor tissue. The CDR3 region has the DNA TGCAGCGTTGAATTCAGGGGGGGTACCTCTGAAGCTTTCTTA. It yields the protein CSVEFRGGTSEAFL.